This entry lists 24 T cell receptor beta chains sequenced from one sample in a study of pediatric ulcerative colitis. During colonoscopy, one to two rectal pinch biopsies were collected. Assay used: immunoSEQ multiplex PCR; TCRdb lists only in-frame clones, some missing. The sample includes some 25,000 clones, 70% to 75% of them seen just once. The specimen sequenced was gut tissue. The receptors shown here come from a boy between 10 and 17 years old with severe ulcerative colitis.

The chain is built from TRBV30 and TRBJ2-7; 7 bases line up with TRBD2. The CDR3 loop spans 13 amino acids. V gave up 5 bases and J gave up 2 bases; unmatched junction bases: 6. Germline loops: CDR1 GTSNPN, CDR2 SVGIG (reference sequence). The CDR3 loop reads CAWAPGLTYEQYF. CDR3 DNA: TGTGCCTGGGCTCCGGGACTAACCTACGAGCAGTACTTC.

V and J are TRBV6-6 and TRBJ2-1; no clear D gene. Germline assignment: CDR1 MNHNY and CDR2 SVGAGI (reference sequence). CDR3 length: 12 amino acids. The V end was cut by 7 bases, the J end by 4 bases, with 8 bases between. The CDR3 coding sequence is TGTGCCAGCATGGCCTATTACAATGAGCAGTTCTTC. Translated, it gives CASMAYYNEQFF.

The chain combines TRBV4-3 with TRBJ2-1, with 9 bases that match TRBD2. With 0 bases clipped from V and 4 bases from J, the junction kept 10 bases outside the gene matches. This CDR3 is built from 18 residues. Looked up from germline, CDR1 is LGHNA and CDR2 is YSLEER. In DNA, the CDR3 is TGCGCCAGCAGCCAAGATCTTGACGCTAGCGGGATGTACAATGAGCAGTTCTTC. Translated, it gives CASSQDLDASGMYNEQFF.

This chain uses TRBV11-2 with TRBJ1-5; 8 bases are shared with TRBD1. From germline, CDR1 is SGHAT and CDR2 FQNNGV. The CDR3 spans 15 residues. Unmatched junction bases numbered 10, after V lost 5 bases and J lost 7 bases. CDR3: CASSAGTGILQPQHF. The DNA for the CDR3 is TGTGCCAGCAGCGCTGGGACAGGCATATTGCAGCCCCAGCATTTT. Complete variable domain (other parts from reference TRBV11-2 and TRBJ1-5): EAGVAQSPRYKIIEKRQSVAFWCNPISGHATLYWYQQILGQGPKLLIQFQNNGVVDDSQLPKDRFSAERLKGVDSTLKIQPAKLEDSAVYLCASSAGTGILQPQHFGDGTRLSIL.

The chain recombines TRBV5-6 with TRBJ1-2; D possibly corresponds to TRBD1 (5 bases). The germline V gene encodes CDR1 SGHDT and CDR2 YYEEEE. The CDR3 loop spans 13 amino acids. V lost 2 bases and J lost 5, with 10 bases in between. CDR3 region: CASSLRGWYGYTF. Here the CDR3 DNA reads TGTGCCAGCAGCTTACGGGGCTGGTATGGCTACACCTTC.

In this sample, this clone turned up once. The chain has TRBV9 and TRBJ2-7, with D possibly matching TRBD2 (6 bases). Germline CDR1 reads SGDLS; CDR2 reads YYNGEE. The V gene lost 2 bases and the J gene lost 4 bases, with 16 bases spanning the gap. This CDR3 region has 15 residues. This chain's CDR3 is CASSVGREIIYEQYF. CDR3 coding DNA: TGTGCCAGCAGCGTTGGACGGGAGATAATATACGAGCAGTACTTC.

By proportion, this clone is medium-sized. The CDR3 DNA reads as TGTGCCATCAGTGAGGGGACTAGCGGCTACGAGCAGTACTTC. This sequence encodes CAISEGTSGYEQYF. The rearrangement joins TRBV10-3 to TRBJ2-7, with 11 bases that match TRBD2. In germline, CDR1 is ENHRY, CDR2 SYGVKD. The CDR3 covers 14 residues. Losses at the gene ends were 2 bases for V and 3 bases for J; bases not matched to a gene: 0.

The CDR3 coding sequence is TGTGCCAGCAGTTACTCGCCGGCGGGAGTCACTGAAGCTTTCTTT. Translated, it gives CASSYSPAGVTEAFF. This chain connects TRBV6-5 to TRBJ1-1; D gene unclear. V was trimmed by 0 bases and J by 4 bases, leaving 12 bases between them. There are 15 residues in the CDR3. The V gene's germline CDR1 is MNHEY and CDR2 SVGAGI.

The V and J genes are TRBV4-3 and TRBJ2-2; the D gene could be TRBD1 or TRBD2 (6 bases each). CDR1 is LGHNA and CDR2 is YSLEER in the germline V gene. V gave up 0 bases and J gave up 7 bases, with 12 bases separating them. This CDR3 has 15 residues. CDR3 protein: CASSQDTGRGGELFF. The CDR3 nucleotides are TGCGCCAGCAGCCAAGATACAGGGCGGGGCGGGGAGCTGTTTTTT.

V and J are TRBV7-2 and TRBJ2-7; D ambiguous. V dropped 1 base and J dropped 6 bases, with 10 bases sitting between them. This CDR3 has 13 amino acids. Germline assignment: CDR1 SGHTA and CDR2 FQGNSA. The CDR3 reads CASSLGTVGEQYF. The CDR3 nucleotides are TGTGCCAGCAGCTTAGGGACCGTAGGCGAGCAGTACTTC.

The chain carries TRBV11-1 and TRBJ2-4, with D possibly TRBD2 on 5 matching bases. Germline-derived CDR1 and CDR2 are SGHAT and FQDESV (reference sequence). Deletions cut 5 bases from V and 7 bases from J, with 18 bases between. The CDR3 totals 15 residues. CDR3 loop: CASSHSDSSRNIQYF. CDR3 DNA sequence: TGTGCCAGCAGCCATTCGGACTCGTCGAGGAACATTCAGTACTTC.

The chain links TRBV6-1 to TRBJ1-4; possible D gene TRBD1, 6 bases. The CDR3 has 15 amino acids. The germline V gene encodes CDR1 MNHNS and CDR2 SASEGT. Trimming removed 8 bases from V and 4 bases from J, with 17 bases in between. In DNA, the CDR3 is TGTGCCAGCTTTCCTTGGGGGGCTGGTAATGAAAAACTGTTTTTT. Residues: CASFPWGAGNEKLFF.

This clone was detected a few times. The chain joins TRBV28 to TRBJ1-5, with 11 bases matching TRBD1. The CDR3 loop spans 14 amino acids. Germline CDR1 and CDR2: MDHEN and SYDVKM. V lost 8 bases, J lost 1 base, and 1 base stayed unmatched. CDR3 amino acids: CASGTGGSNQPQHF. As DNA, the CDR3 is TGTGCCAGCGGGACAGGGGGGAGCAATCAGCCCCAGCATTTT.

This clone showed up just once. The chain recombines TRBV4-3 with TRBJ2-3; D uncertain. V dropped 3 bases and J dropped 6 bases, with 10 bases sitting between them. Germline V gives CDR1 LGHNA, CDR2 YSLEER. This CDR3 is built from 13 residues. The CDR3 region has the DNA TGCGCCAGCAGCCAGGTAACACGGGATACGCAGTATTTT. Amino acids: CASSQVTRDTQYF.

This clone was seen more than once but under ten times. The chain is built from TRBV20-1 and TRBJ2-1; unclear D gene. Germline V gene sequence: CDR1 DFQATT, CDR2 SNEGSKA (reference sequence). The CDR3 has 11 amino acids. V shed 6 bases and J shed 5 bases, with 8 bases lying between them. CDR3 bases: TGCAGTGCAGAATTACACAATGAGCAGTTCTTC. Amino acids: CSAELHNEQFF.

The chain carries TRBV7-2 and TRBJ1-1; D remains ambiguous. Germline CDR1 SGHTA, CDR2 FQGNSA. The CDR3 covers 13 residues. V lost 4 bases to trimming and J lost 0 bases, with 6 bases between them. Written as DNA, the CDR3 is TGTGCCAGCAGCTGGGAGATGAACACTGAAGCTTTCTTT. Translation gives CASSWEMNTEAFF.

The rearrangement links TRBV4-3 to TRBJ1-4, with D unresolved. The germline V gene has CDR1 LGHNA and CDR2 YSLEER. The CDR3 runs to 14 residues. The V end lost 2 bases, the J end lost 1 base, and 5 bases lay between the germline ends. CDR3 in amino acids: CASSQSVTNEKLFF. The CDR3 DNA reads TGCGCCAGCAGCCAATCGGTAACTAATGAAAAACTGTTTTTT.

The rearrangement uses TRBV6-1 and TRBJ1-1, with D hard to call. The CDR3 is 14 amino acids. Looked up from germline, CDR1 is MNHNS and CDR2 is SASEGT. V was cut by 4 bases and J by 5 bases, with 14 bases left in between. The CDR3 protein is CASSGEQAGTEAFF. CDR3 DNA sequence: TGTGCCAGCAGTGGTGAGCAGGCCGGTACTGAAGCTTTCTTT.

CDR3 in amino acids: CASSGGVSSGNTIYF. The CDR3 DNA sequence: TGTGCCAGTAGTGGGGGGGTCTCCTCTGGAAACACCATATATTTT. This sequence joins TRBV19 and TRBJ1-3, with D perhaps TRBD1 (5 bases). There are 15 residues in the CDR3. V was shortened by 5 bases and J by 0 bases, with 11 bases between the two germline ends. The germline V gene encodes CDR1 LNHDA and CDR2 SQIVND (reference sequence).

The chain employs TRBV6-6 and TRBJ1-1, with D unresolved. CDR3 length: 14 amino acids. V was trimmed by 10 bases and J by 2 bases, leaving 17 bases between them. Germline assignment: CDR1 MNHNY and CDR2 SVGAGI (reference sequence). The DNA for the CDR3 is TGTGCCACTACAATAGGGAAGGGTAACACTGAAGCTTTCTTT. Protein product: CATTIGKGNTEAFF.

V gene TRBV6-1 combines with J gene TRBJ1-6, with D possibly TRBD1 on 5 matching bases. The CDR3 contains 14 residues. CDR1 is MNHNS and CDR2 is SASEGT in the germline V gene. Trimming stripped 3 bases from V and 4 bases from J, with 7 bases between. The CDR3 coding sequence is TGTGCCAGCAGTGACAGGGTTTATAATTCACCCCTCCACTTT. It is translated as CASSDRVYNSPLHF.

V and J are TRBV29-1 and TRBJ1-2; D perhaps matches TRBD1 (5 bases). V lost 8 bases and J 1 base, leaving 8 bases between the germline ends. The CDR3 has 11 amino acids. Germline values: CDR1 SQVTM, CDR2 ANQGSEA. The DNA of the CDR3 is TGCAGCCTAGACAGTAACTATGGCTACACCTTC. As protein: CSLDSNYGYTF.

The chain uses TRBV7-2 and TRBJ2-1; 7 bases map to TRBD2. This CDR3 has 18 amino acids. Germline loops: CDR1 SGHTA, CDR2 FQGNSA. After removal of 1 base from V and 0 bases from J, the junction contained 9 bases not matched to a gene. The CDR3 region has the DNA TGTGCCAGCAGCTTAGGTCGGCTAGCGGACCTCTCCTACAATGAGCAGTTCTTC. As protein: CASSLGRLADLSYNEQFF. Based on the CDR3 plus reference TRBV7-2 and TRBJ2-1, the full variable domain is GAGVSQSPSNKVTEKGKDVELRCDPISGHTALYWYRQSLGQGLEFLIYFQGNSAPDKSGLPSDRFSAERTGGSVSTLTIQRTQQEDSAVYLCASSLGRLADLSYNEQFFGPGTRLTVL.

J is TRBJ2-6 and V is TRBV28; D tentatively reads TRBD1 or TRBD2 (5 bases each). Germline V gene lookup returns CDR1 MDHEN and CDR2 SYDVKM. Trimming took off 1 base at V and 2 bases at J, with 6 bases between the two ends. The CDR3 loop spans 15 amino acids. CDR3 residues: CASSLSGPGANVLTF. The CDR3, as DNA: TGTGCCAGCAGTTTATCGGGACCTGGGGCCAACGTCCTGACTTTC.